The rows below give T cell receptor beta chains drawn from one sample of a study of regulatory T cells in long-lasting Graves disease. MiXCR, run by TCRdb on the multiplex PCR reads, gives a single entry per CDR3 protein. The sample lists roughly 300,000 distinct CDR3 sequences, roughly 21% seen once, with 25% to 35% in the top ten. The sequencing used peripheral blood mononuclear cells (PBMCs), collected when the disease was refractory, from a patient treated with antithyroid drugs. These receptors were collected from a female donor with Graves disease. CDR3s include the opening cysteine and the closing phenylalanine or tryptophan. The order of the fields is J gene, D gene, V gene, clone size, CDR3 protein, CDR3 DNA. A D gene is named only where the DNA matches it firmly. The size entry is marked missing in some rows and otherwise reads once, few, many or a size class.

j_call: TRBJ2-2
d_call: TRBD2
v_call: TRBV7-2
clone_size: -
cdr3_aa: CASSPSRTSGNTGELFF
cdr3_nt: TGTGCCAGCAGCCCATCAAGGACTAGCGGTAACACCGGGGAGCTGTTTTTT

j_call: TRBJ1-2
d_call: -
v_call: TRBV25-1
clone_size: many
cdr3_aa: CASSESSGGGGYTF
cdr3_nt: TGTGCCAGCAGTGAATCCTCGGGCGGGGGCGGCTACACCTTC

j_call: TRBJ2-7
d_call: -
v_call: TRBV30
clone_size: -
cdr3_aa: CAWSALSHEQYF
cdr3_nt: TGTGCCTGGAGTGCACTATCCCACGAGCAGTACTTC

j_call: TRBJ1-5
d_call: -
v_call: TRBV19
clone_size: -
cdr3_aa: CASREDGDQPQHF
cdr3_nt: TGTGCCAGTAGAGAGGACGGAGATCAGCCCCAGCATTTT

j_call: TRBJ2-7
d_call: -
v_call: TRBV27
clone_size: many
cdr3_aa: CASSLRATYEQYF
cdr3_nt: TGTGCCAGCAGCCTCCGGGCCACCTACGAGCAGTACTTC

j_call: TRBJ2-7
d_call: -
v_call: TRBV10-3
clone_size: -
cdr3_aa: CAISESLGYEQYF
cdr3_nt: TGTGCCATCAGTGAGTCTTTGGGGTACGAGCAGTACTTC

j_call: TRBJ2-7
d_call: TRBD2
v_call: TRBV5-1
clone_size: few
cdr3_aa: CASSPESGRAYEQYF
cdr3_nt: TGCGCCAGCAGCCCCGAAAGCGGGAGGGCCTACGAGCAGTACTTC

j_call: TRBJ2-1
d_call: TRBD1
v_call: TRBV2
clone_size: -
cdr3_aa: CASNGGRTGWSSYNEQFF
cdr3_nt: TGTGCCAGCAACGGTGGGCGGACAGGCTGGAGCTCCTACAATGAGCAGTTCTTC

j_call: TRBJ1-5
d_call: -
v_call: TRBV12-3/TRBV12-4
clone_size: few
cdr3_aa: CASSLWGDQPQHF
cdr3_nt: TGTGCCAGCAGTTTATGGGGGGATCAGCCCCAGCATTTT

j_call: TRBJ1-2
d_call: TRBD1
v_call: TRBV24-1
clone_size: many
cdr3_aa: CATSPGQGSYGYTF
cdr3_nt: TGTGCCACCAGCCCGGGACAGGGTAGCTATGGCTACACCTTC

j_call: TRBJ1-1
d_call: -
v_call: TRBV7-9
clone_size: many
cdr3_aa: CASSSVRGNTEAFF
cdr3_nt: TGTGCCAGCAGCTCCGTCCGTGGAAACACTGAAGCTTTCTTT

j_call: TRBJ2-2
d_call: -
v_call: TRBV7-9
clone_size: few
cdr3_aa: CAPGGTGELFF
cdr3_nt: TGTGCCCCCGGGGGCACCGGGGAGCTGTTTTTT

j_call: TRBJ1-2
d_call: TRBD1
v_call: TRBV7-8
clone_size: few
cdr3_aa: CASSIRTGGNGGYTF
cdr3_nt: TGTGCCAGCAGCATAAGGACAGGGGGCAATGGTGGCTACACCTTC

j_call: TRBJ2-5
d_call: -
v_call: TRBV6-1
clone_size: few
cdr3_aa: CASRDEVETQYF
cdr3_nt: TGTGCCAGCCGGGACGAGGTGGAGACCCAGTACTTC

j_call: TRBJ2-5
d_call: TRBD1
v_call: TRBV6-1
clone_size: many
cdr3_aa: CASSRGTGRETQYF
cdr3_nt: TGTGCCAGCAGTCGCGGGACAGGGCGAGAGACCCAGTACTTC

j_call: TRBJ2-5
d_call: -
v_call: TRBV4-2
clone_size: few
cdr3_aa: CASQPRGDSVRETQYF
cdr3_nt: TGTGCCAGCCAACCACGGGGGGACAGCGTTAGAGAGACCCAGTACTTC

j_call: TRBJ2-5
d_call: -
v_call: TRBV6-1
clone_size: few
cdr3_aa: CASTDPQPGQETQYF
cdr3_nt: TGTGCCAGCACCGACCCTCAGCCGGGCCAAGAGACCCAGTACTTC

j_call: TRBJ1-1
d_call: -
v_call: TRBV11-2
clone_size: few
cdr3_aa: CASSLKEYTEAFF
cdr3_nt: TGTGCCAGCAGCCTCAAAGAGTACACTGAAGCTTTCTTT

j_call: TRBJ1-1
d_call: -
v_call: TRBV18
clone_size: many
cdr3_aa: CASSTDVQGSAFF
cdr3_nt: TGTGCCAGCTCAACGGACGTACAGGGTTCCGCTTTCTTT

j_call: TRBJ1-5
d_call: TRBD1
v_call: TRBV5-5
clone_size: -
cdr3_aa: CASSLRGTGGNQPQHF
cdr3_nt: TGTGCCAGCAGCTTACGTGGGACAGGGGGTAATCAGCCCCAGCATTTT

j_call: TRBJ1-2
d_call: -
v_call: TRBV7-8
clone_size: many
cdr3_aa: CASSLGQSYGYTF
cdr3_nt: TGTGCCAGCAGCCTAGGACAGTCCTATGGCTACACCTTC

j_call: TRBJ1-2
d_call: TRBD1
v_call: TRBV4-1
clone_size: few
cdr3_aa: CASSPRDSGIYGYTF
cdr3_nt: TGCGCCAGCAGCCCTCGGGACAGCGGCATCTATGGCTACACCTTC

j_call: TRBJ1-2
d_call: TRBD1
v_call: TRBV12-3/TRBV12-4
clone_size: many
cdr3_aa: CASTRQGYGYTF
cdr3_nt: TGTGCCAGCACCAGACAGGGTTATGGCTACACCTTC

j_call: TRBJ2-7
d_call: -
v_call: TRBV20-1
clone_size: -
cdr3_aa: CSARPVVAANYEQYF
cdr3_nt: TGCAGTGCTAGACCGGTGGTAGCGGCAAACTACGAGCAGTACTTC

j_call: TRBJ2-7
d_call: -
v_call: TRBV6-1
clone_size: -
cdr3_aa: CASRSLSNRRAAMGEQYF
cdr3_nt: TGTGCCAGCAGATCCCTCTCCAATAGGAGGGCTGCCATGGGGGAGCAGTACTTC

j_call: TRBJ1-1
d_call: TRBD1
v_call: TRBV20-1
clone_size: few
cdr3_aa: CSATDREGRLNTEAFF
cdr3_nt: TGCAGTGCGACGGACAGGGAAGGAAGGTTGAACACTGAAGCTTTCTTT

j_call: TRBJ2-7
d_call: -
v_call: TRBV25-1
clone_size: -
cdr3_aa: CASIGRTDYEQYF
cdr3_nt: TGTGCCAGCATCGGTCGGACGGACTACGAGCAGTACTTC

j_call: TRBJ2-5
d_call: -
v_call: TRBV19
clone_size: -
cdr3_aa: CASRMVANQPQETQYF
cdr3_nt: TGTGCCAGTAGGATGGTAGCGAATCAACCCCAAGAGACCCAGTACTTC

j_call: TRBJ1-1
d_call: -
v_call: TRBV4-1
clone_size: many
cdr3_aa: CASSQGGWDTEAFF
cdr3_nt: TGCGCCAGCAGCCAAGGGGGCTGGGACACTGAAGCTTTCTTT

j_call: TRBJ2-5
d_call: -
v_call: TRBV29-1
clone_size: many
cdr3_aa: CSVLAAQGSRETQYF
cdr3_nt: TGCAGCGTGCTGGCGGCCCAGGGGAGTCGAGAGACCCAGTACTTC

j_call: TRBJ2-7
d_call: TRBD1
v_call: TRBV11-2
clone_size: many
cdr3_aa: CASSLVPGTDSYEQYF
cdr3_nt: TGTGCCAGCAGCTTAGTCCCCGGGACAGACTCCTACGAGCAGTACTTC

j_call: TRBJ2-2
d_call: -
v_call: TRBV18
clone_size: -
cdr3_aa: CASSPQNQGILNTGELFF
cdr3_nt: TGTGCCAGCTCACCCCAGAACCAGGGGATTCTAAACACCGGGGAGCTGTTTTTT

j_call: TRBJ2-7
d_call: -
v_call: TRBV5-1
clone_size: few
cdr3_aa: CASSLDVFRHSYEQYF
cdr3_nt: TGCGCCAGCAGTCTGGACGTGTTTCGCCACTCCTACGAGCAGTACTTC

j_call: TRBJ1-1
d_call: -
v_call: TRBV3-1
clone_size: -
cdr3_aa: CASSGDGKHGAFF
cdr3_nt: TGTGCCAGCAGCGGGGACGGGAAACATGGAGCTTTCTTT

j_call: TRBJ2-7
d_call: -
v_call: TRBV16
clone_size: many
cdr3_aa: CASSLDQTSYEQYF
cdr3_nt: TGTGCCAGCAGCCTCGATCAGACCTCCTACGAGCAGTACTTC

j_call: TRBJ1-1
d_call: -
v_call: TRBV7-9
clone_size: -
cdr3_aa: CASSLEGGGAFF
cdr3_nt: TGTGCCAGCAGCTTAGAAGGGGGTGGAGCTTTCTTT

j_call: TRBJ2-1
d_call: TRBD1
v_call: TRBV5-1
clone_size: -
cdr3_aa: CASSPGTGWVNEQFF
cdr3_nt: TGCGCCAGCAGCCCCGGGACAGGGTGGGTGAATGAGCAGTTCTTC

j_call: TRBJ2-1
d_call: -
v_call: TRBV14
clone_size: -
cdr3_aa: CASSPGNEQFF
cdr3_nt: TGTGCCAGCAGCCCCGGTAATGAGCAGTTCTTC

j_call: TRBJ1-1
d_call: TRBD1
v_call: TRBV29-1
clone_size: few
cdr3_aa: CSGYRGQVDTEAFF
cdr3_nt: TGCAGCGGTTACAGGGGGCAGGTCGACACTGAAGCTTTCTTT

j_call: TRBJ1-2
d_call: -
v_call: TRBV7-8
clone_size: many
cdr3_aa: CASSLAGGRDYGYTF
cdr3_nt: TGTGCCAGCAGCTTAGCCGGGGGGCGGGACTATGGCTACACCTTC

j_call: TRBJ1-5
d_call: -
v_call: TRBV6-2/TRBV6-3
clone_size: -
cdr3_aa: CASMPWESNQPQHF
cdr3_nt: TGTGCCAGCATGCCCTGGGAGAGCAATCAGCCCCAGCATTTT

j_call: TRBJ1-3
d_call: -
v_call: TRBV2
clone_size: few
cdr3_aa: CASRPRTGSGNTIYF
cdr3_nt: TGTGCCAGCAGACCCCGGACTGGCTCTGGAAACACCATATATTTT

j_call: TRBJ1-5
d_call: -
v_call: TRBV6-1
clone_size: -
cdr3_aa: CASSLVGHAVRGNQPQHF
cdr3_nt: TGTGCCAGCAGTCTTGTGGGACATGCGGTCCGGGGCAATCAGCCCCAGCATTTT

j_call: TRBJ1-6
d_call: -
v_call: TRBV5-1
clone_size: few
cdr3_aa: CASSLSSNSPLHF
cdr3_nt: TGCGCCAGCAGCTTGTCCTCTAATTCACCCCTCCACTTT

j_call: TRBJ1-5
d_call: TRBD1
v_call: TRBV6-1
clone_size: few
cdr3_aa: CASSDVLGQGSNQPQHF
cdr3_nt: TGTGCCAGCAGTGATGTTTTAGGACAGGGGAGCAATCAGCCCCAGCATTTT

j_call: TRBJ2-7
d_call: TRBD1
v_call: TRBV28
clone_size: -
cdr3_aa: CASSSGTGGVYEQYF
cdr3_nt: TGTGCCAGCAGCTCCGGGACAGGGGGGGTCTACGAGCAGTACTTC

j_call: TRBJ1-2
d_call: -
v_call: TRBV12-5
clone_size: many
cdr3_aa: CASGHGKGGGYTF
cdr3_nt: TGTGCTAGTGGCCACGGGAAAGGGGGTGGCTACACCTTC

j_call: TRBJ2-3
d_call: -
v_call: TRBV11-2
clone_size: many
cdr3_aa: CASMLGVGEMTDTQYF
cdr3_nt: TGTGCCAGCATGCTCGGTGTTGGGGAGATGACAGATACGCAGTATTTT

j_call: TRBJ1-5
d_call: -
v_call: TRBV6-2/TRBV6-3
clone_size: -
cdr3_aa: CASSYSIDQPQHF
cdr3_nt: TGTGCCAGCAGTTACTCGATCGACCAGCCCCAGCATTTT

j_call: TRBJ1-5
d_call: TRBD1
v_call: TRBV15
clone_size: few
cdr3_aa: CATSRTGGNQPQHF
cdr3_nt: TGTGCCACCAGCCGGACAGGGGGCAATCAGCCCCAGCATTTT

j_call: TRBJ2-1
d_call: -
v_call: TRBV20-1
clone_size: -
cdr3_aa: CSATTIALRYNEQFF
cdr3_nt: TGCAGTGCTACTACAATAGCCCTCCGCTACAATGAGCAGTTCTTC

j_call: TRBJ2-3
d_call: TRBD2
v_call: TRBV11-2
clone_size: -
cdr3_aa: CASSLVGASGGDTQYF
cdr3_nt: TGTGCCAGCAGCTTAGTTGGTGCATCCGGGGGGGATACGCAGTATTTT

j_call: TRBJ2-1
d_call: TRBD2
v_call: TRBV12-3/TRBV12-4
clone_size: -
cdr3_aa: CASSLGAGEWFF
cdr3_nt: TGTGCCAGCAGTTTGGGAGCGGGGGAGTGGTTCTTC

j_call: TRBJ2-3
d_call: -
v_call: TRBV2
clone_size: many
cdr3_aa: CASSFRGSGSTDTQYF
cdr3_nt: TGTGCCAGCAGCTTCCGAGGTAGCGGTAGCACAGATACGCAGTATTTT

j_call: TRBJ1-5
d_call: TRBD1
v_call: TRBV19
clone_size: once
cdr3_aa: CASSTLRDRGKAYSNQPQHF
cdr3_nt: TGTGCCAGTAGTACGTTACGCGACAGGGGAAAGGCTTATAGCAATCAGCCCCAGCATTTT